The TCR beta chain described here comes from a study of identifying expanded T cells in peripheral blood. Regarding this clone: Its antigen is currently unknown.

Broader study findings: Technical replicates showed around 1.3 changed clones; approximately two weeks 15 to 20; four weeks 19.

The assay was immunoSEQ multiplex PCR, and TCRdb's table has in-frame clones only and misses some. The top ten hold about 15% of the sample, which has more than 50,000 clones, approximately 82% seen once. The V gene's germline CDR1 is SGHDT and CDR2 YYEEEE. The CDR3 has 13 residues. V lost 4 bases, J lost 2 bases, and 9 bases lay in between. The source is a person between 18 and 75 years old in good health. Material for sequencing was blood. The chain has TRBV5-6 and TRBJ1-1; D not certain. CDR3 in DNA: TGTGCCAGCAGCCGGCCGGACAACACTGAAGCTTTCTTT. Translation: CASSRPDNTEAFF.